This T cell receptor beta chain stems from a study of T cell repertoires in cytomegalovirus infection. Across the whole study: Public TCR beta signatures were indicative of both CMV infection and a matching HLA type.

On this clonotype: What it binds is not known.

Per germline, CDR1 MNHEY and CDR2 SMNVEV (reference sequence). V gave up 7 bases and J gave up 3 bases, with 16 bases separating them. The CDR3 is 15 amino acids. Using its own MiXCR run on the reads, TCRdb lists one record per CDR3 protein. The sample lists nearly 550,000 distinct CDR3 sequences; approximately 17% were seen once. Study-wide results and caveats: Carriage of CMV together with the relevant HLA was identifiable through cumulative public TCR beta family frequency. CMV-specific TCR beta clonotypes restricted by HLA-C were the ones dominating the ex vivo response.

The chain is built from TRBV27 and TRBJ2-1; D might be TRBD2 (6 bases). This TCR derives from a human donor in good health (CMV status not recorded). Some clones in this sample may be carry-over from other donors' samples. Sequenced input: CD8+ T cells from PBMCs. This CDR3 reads CASTISGLRYNEQFF. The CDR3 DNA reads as TGTGCCAGCACCATTAGCGGACTCCGCTACAATGAGCAGTTCTTC.